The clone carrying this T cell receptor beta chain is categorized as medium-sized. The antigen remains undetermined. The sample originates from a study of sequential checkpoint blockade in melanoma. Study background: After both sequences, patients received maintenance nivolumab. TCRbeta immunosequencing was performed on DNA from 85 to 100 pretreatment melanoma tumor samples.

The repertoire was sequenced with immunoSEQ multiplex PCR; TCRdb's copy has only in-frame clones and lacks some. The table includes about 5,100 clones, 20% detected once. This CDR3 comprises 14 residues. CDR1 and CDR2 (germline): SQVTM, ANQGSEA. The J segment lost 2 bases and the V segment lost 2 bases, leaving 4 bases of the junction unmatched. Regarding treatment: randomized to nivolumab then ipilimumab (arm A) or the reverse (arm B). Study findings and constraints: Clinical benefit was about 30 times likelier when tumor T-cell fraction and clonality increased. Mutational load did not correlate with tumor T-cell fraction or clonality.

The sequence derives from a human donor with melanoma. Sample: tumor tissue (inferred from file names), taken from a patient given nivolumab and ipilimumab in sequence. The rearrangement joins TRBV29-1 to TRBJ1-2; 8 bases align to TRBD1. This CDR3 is CSVEWGQANYGYTF. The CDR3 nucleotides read TGCAGCGTTGAATGGGGACAGGCGAACTATGGCTACACCTTC. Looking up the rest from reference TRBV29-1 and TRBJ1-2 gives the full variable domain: SAVISQKPSRDICQRGTSLTIQCQVDSQVTMMFWYRQQPGQSLTLIATANQGSEATYESGFVIDKFPISRPNLTFSTLTVSNMSPEDSSIYLCSVEWGQANYGYTFGSGTRLTVV.